The present TCR beta chain was sequenced within a study of cytotoxic CD8 clonotypes in ibrutinib-treated CLL. Study-wide findings and caveats: Baseline values of clonality outstripped age-matched healthy donors and followed circulating CD8+ T-cell counts.

The CDR3 runs to 14 residues. V was shortened by 2 bases and J by 0 bases, with 6 bases between the two germline ends. Germline values: CDR1 SGHKS, CDR2 YYEKEE (reference sequence). Note on this clone: Antigen: not known.

Cryopreserved PBMCs yielded about 2.2 micrograms of genomic DNA for TCR beta libraries. Profiled with immunoSEQ multiplex PCR; TCRdb holds only in-frame clones, not every one. The data hold approximately 97,000 clones, with roughly three quarters observed a single time. Sample: PBMCs, taken after 24 months of ibrutinib treatment. The chain uses TRBV5-5 and TRBJ2-1; no reliable D call. This TCR derives from a human donor with chronic lymphocytic leukemia. The CDR3 DNA is TGTGCCAGCAGCTTCCCTGGCTCCTACAATGAGCAGTTCTTC. It specifies CASSFPGSYNEQFF.